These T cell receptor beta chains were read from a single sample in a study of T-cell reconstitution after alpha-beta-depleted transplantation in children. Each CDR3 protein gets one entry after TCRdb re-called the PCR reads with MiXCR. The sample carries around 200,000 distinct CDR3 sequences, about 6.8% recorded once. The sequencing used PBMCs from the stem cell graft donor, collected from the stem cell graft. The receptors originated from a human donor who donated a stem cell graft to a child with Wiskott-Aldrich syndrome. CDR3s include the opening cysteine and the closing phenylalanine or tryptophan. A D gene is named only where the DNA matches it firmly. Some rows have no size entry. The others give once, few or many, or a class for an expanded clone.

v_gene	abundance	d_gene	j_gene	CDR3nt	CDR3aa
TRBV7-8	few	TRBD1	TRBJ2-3	TGTGCCAGCAGCTCCTTGGACAGGGGGAGCACAGATACGCAGTATTTT	CASSSLDRGSTDTQYF
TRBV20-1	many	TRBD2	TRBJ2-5	TGCAGTGCTATCACCGCGTGGCTAGCGGGAGGGCAAGAGACCCAGTACTTC	CSAITAWLAGGQETQYF
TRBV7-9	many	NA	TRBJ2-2	TGTGCCGTAGGGTCGGACACCGGGGAGCTGTTTTTT	CAVGSDTGELFF
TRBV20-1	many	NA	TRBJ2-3	TGCAGTGCTAGATCGGCGGGAAGCACAGATACGCAGTATTTT	CSARSAGSTDTQYF
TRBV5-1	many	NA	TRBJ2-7	TGCGCCAGCAGCTTGGGCGCAGGCTCCTACGAGCAGTACTTC	CASSLGAGSYEQYF
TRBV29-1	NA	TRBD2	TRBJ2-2	TGCAGCGTTGTTCTTCGGACTAGCGGGAGGTTTTTCACCGGGGAGCTGTTTTTT	CSVVLRTSGRFFTGELFF
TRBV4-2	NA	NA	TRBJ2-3	TGTGCCAGCAGCCCAGGGCTCTTTAGCACAGATACGCAGTATTTT	CASSPGLFSTDTQYF
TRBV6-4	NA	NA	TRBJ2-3	TGTGCCAGCAGTGACGGGGAGGGGGGCACAGATACGCAGTATTTT	CASSDGEGGTDTQYF
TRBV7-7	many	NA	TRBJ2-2	TGTGCCAGCAGCTTAGTCGCCGCCGGGGAGCTGTTTTTT	CASSLVAAGELFF
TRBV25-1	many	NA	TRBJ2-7	TGTGCCAGCAATGGGCCCCTCTCCTACGAGCAGTACTTC	CASNGPLSYEQYF
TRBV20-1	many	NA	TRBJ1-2	TGCAGTGCTAGAGGCGACAGTTACTATGGCTACACCTTC	CSARGDSYYGYTF
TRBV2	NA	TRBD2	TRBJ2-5	TGTGCCTCGCACGGGGCTAGCGGGGAAGTGACCCAGTACTTC	CASHGASGEVTQYF
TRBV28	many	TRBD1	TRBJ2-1	TGTGCCAGCATCGAGACAGGGAGCTCCTACAATGAGCAGTTCTTC	CASIETGSSYNEQFF
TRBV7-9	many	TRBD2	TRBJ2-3	TGTGCCAGCAGCCCCACTAGCGGGGTTAGCACAGATACGCAGTATTTT	CASSPTSGVSTDTQYF
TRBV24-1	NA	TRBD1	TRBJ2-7	TGTGCCACCAGTTCGGGACAGGGTCACGAGCAGTACTTC	CATSSGQGHEQYF
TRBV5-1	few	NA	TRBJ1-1	TGCGCCAGCAGCCCGGGCCTTTCGCCTAGTCGCACTGAAGCTTTCTTT	CASSPGLSPSRTEAFF
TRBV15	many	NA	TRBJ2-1	TGTGCCACCAGCAGACCTGGCGGCAGGACTTACAATGAGCAGTTCTTC	CATSRPGGRTYNEQFF
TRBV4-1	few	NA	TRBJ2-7	TGCGCCAGCAGCCTTCGGACAGAGCGGTCCGGTGAGCAGTACTTC	CASSLRTERSGEQYF
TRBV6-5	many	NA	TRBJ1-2	TGTGCCAGCAGTCGGACGGCTGGGACATATGGCTACACCTTC	CASSRTAGTYGYTF
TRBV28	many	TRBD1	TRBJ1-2	TGTGCCAGCAGAAATCCTCCGGGACAGAAAAACTATGGCTACACCTTC	CASRNPPGQKNYGYTF
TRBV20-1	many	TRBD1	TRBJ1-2	TGCAGTGGGGGGACAGCCTATGGCTACACCTTC	CSGGTAYGYTF
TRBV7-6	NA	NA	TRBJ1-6	TGTGCCAGCAGCCCCCTCTCACCGTTGAGCTCCTATAATTCACCCCTCCACTTT	CASSPLSPLSSYNSPLHF
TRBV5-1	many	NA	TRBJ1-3	TGCGCCAGCAGCTTGTACTCTGGAAACACCATATATTTT	CASSLYSGNTIYF
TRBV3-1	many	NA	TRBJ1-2	TGTGCCAGCAGCCAACAACCAGACGTCTATGGCTACACCTTC	CASSQQPDVYGYTF
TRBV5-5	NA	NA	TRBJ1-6	TGTGCCAGCAGCCCGGGACCGGTAAATTCACCCCTCCACTTT	CASSPGPVNSPLHF
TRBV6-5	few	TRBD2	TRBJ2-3	TGTCCCAGCAGTTACTTGGGGGAGGGAGATACGCAGTATTTT	CPSSYLGEGDTQYF
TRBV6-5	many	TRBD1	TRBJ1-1	TGTGCCAGCAGTTACTCGGGGACAGCGAGAGAAGCTTTCTTT	CASSYSGTAREAFF
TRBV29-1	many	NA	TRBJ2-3	TGCAGCACCCTTAGCACAGATACGCAGTATTTT	CSTLSTDTQYF
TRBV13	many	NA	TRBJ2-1	TGTGCCAGCAGCAAAAACGGGAACAATGAGCAGTTCTTC	CASSKNGNNEQFF
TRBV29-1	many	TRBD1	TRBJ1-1	TGCAGCGTGGTCCCGGGACAGCGGAACACTGAAGCTTTCTTT	CSVVPGQRNTEAFF
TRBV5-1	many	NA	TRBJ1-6	TGCGCCAGCAGCTTGGAAGGTCCGGGTTGGACACCCCTCCACTTT	CASSLEGPGWTPLHF
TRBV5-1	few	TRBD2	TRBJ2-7	TGCGCCAGCAGGCCCACCGTTAGGAGCGGGAGGCTTTACGAGCAGTACTTC	CASRPTVRSGRLYEQYF
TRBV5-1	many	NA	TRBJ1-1	TGCGCCAGCAGGAATACAGGTTCGAACACTGAAGCTTTCTTT	CASRNTGSNTEAFF
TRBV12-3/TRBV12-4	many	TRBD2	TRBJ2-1	TGTGCCAGCAGTTCTCCCCTCGGACTAGAAGGTATGGATGAGCAGTTCTTC	CASSSPLGLEGMDEQFF
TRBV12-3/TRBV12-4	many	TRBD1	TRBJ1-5	TGTGCCAGCAGCCGGGGACAGGCCCGTAGCAATCAGCCCCAGCATTTT	CASSRGQARSNQPQHF
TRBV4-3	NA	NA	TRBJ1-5	TGCGCCAGCAGCCGCTCAGGGAACGATCAGCCCCAGCATTTT	CASSRSGNDQPQHF
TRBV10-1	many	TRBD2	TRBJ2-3	TGCGCCAGCACTCCCAGTGCGGGGGAGAGAGGCACAGATACGCAGTATTTT	CASTPSAGERGTDTQYF
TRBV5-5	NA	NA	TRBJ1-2	TGTGCCATCAGCCCGGGTGGGAACTATGGCTACACCTTC	CAISPGGNYGYTF
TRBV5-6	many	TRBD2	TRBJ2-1	TGTGCCAGCAGCCGAGGGACCCTGGGACTAGCGAGTGAGCAGTTCTTC	CASSRGTLGLASEQFF
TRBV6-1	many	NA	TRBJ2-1	TGTGCCAGCAGTCCAGACCCATCGAGCAATGAGCAGTTCTTC	CASSPDPSSNEQFF
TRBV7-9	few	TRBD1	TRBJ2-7	TGTGCCAGCAGCTCCTCCGGGACAGAAAGGGAGCAGTACTTC	CASSSSGTEREQYF
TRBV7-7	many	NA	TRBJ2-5	TGTGCCAGCGCCCGGGGGGCATGGGAGACCCAGTACTTC	CASARGAWETQYF
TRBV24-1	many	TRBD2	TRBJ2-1	TGTGCCACAACCGGGACTAGCGGGGCAGGGGACTTGAATGAGCAGTTCTTC	CATTGTSGAGDLNEQFF
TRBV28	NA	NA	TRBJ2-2	TGTGCCAGCAGTTTATTCGGCGGCCTCCCCGGGGAGCTGTTTTTT	CASSLFGGLPGELFF
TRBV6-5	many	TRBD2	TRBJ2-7	TGTGCCAGCAGTTATGGGGGGGTTGACTACGAGCAGTACTTC	CASSYGGVDYEQYF
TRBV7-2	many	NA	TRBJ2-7	TGTGCCAGCAGCTTCGTCAGGCAGACCTACGAGCAGTACTTC	CASSFVRQTYEQYF
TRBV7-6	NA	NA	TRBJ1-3	TGTGCCAGCAGCTTAGCTCCGGGCCGCTCTGGAAACACCATATATTTT	CASSLAPGRSGNTIYF
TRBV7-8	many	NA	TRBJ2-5	TGTGCCAGCAGCCCCCAGGGACATGGGCAAGGGGAGGTCCAGTACTTC	CASSPQGHGQGEVQYF
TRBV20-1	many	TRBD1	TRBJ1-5	TGCAGTGCTTCAAAGAAGACAGGGAATCAGCCCCAGCATTTT	CSASKKTGNQPQHF
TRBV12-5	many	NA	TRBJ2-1	TGTGCTAGTGGAGAAGAACAGAGATACAATGAGCAGTTCTTC	CASGEEQRYNEQFF
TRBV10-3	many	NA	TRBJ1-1	TGTGCCATCAGTGATTCGAACACTGAAGCTTTCTTT	CAISDSNTEAFF
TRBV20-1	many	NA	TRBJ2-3	TGCAGTGCTAGAGATGAAACCGCAGATACGCAGTATTTT	CSARDETADTQYF
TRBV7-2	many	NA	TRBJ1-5	TGTGCCAGCAGCTCCCAGGGCAATCAGCCCCAGCATTTT	CASSSQGNQPQHF
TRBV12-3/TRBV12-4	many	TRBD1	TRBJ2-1	TGTGCCAGCAGTGGACAGGAATTCGCCTACAATGAGCAGTTCTTC	CASSGQEFAYNEQFF